The T cell receptor (beta chain) under discussion was sequenced for a study of vaccination and CD4 T cells after COVID-19. About the research overall: Six males and four females constituted the convalescent cohort, two of whom were Hispanic.

About this clonotype: Its antigen remains unknown.

The Oncomine TCR Beta short-read assay was applied to DNA of cultured CD4+ T cells. One entry per CDR3 protein results from TCRdb running MiXCR on the PCR reads. Among thousands of distinct CDR3 sequences listed, almost 50% were seen once. As to treatment: roughly 10-day PBMC culture with coronavirus spike peptide pools or control peptides (ViraFEST assay). The positive PCR dates, which preceded the US Alpha, Beta and Delta variants, fell between March and December 2020. The CDR3 consists of 17 residues. Looked up from germline, CDR1 is SEHNR and CDR2 is FQNEAQ (reference sequence). J lost 5 bases, V lost 5 bases, and 15 bases had no gene match.

The specimen was CD4+ T cells from blood, cultured in vitro. The V call is TRBV7-9, the J call TRBJ2-1, with TRBD2 identical over 7 bases. This clonotype originated in a human donor who had recovered from COVID-19. The CDR3 protein is CASSPPRRLAPHNEQFF. The CDR3 region has the DNA TGTGCCAGCAGCCCCCCTCGTCGACTAGCTCCCCACAATGAGCAGTTCTTC.